This T cell receptor (beta chain) was documented in a study of T cell repertoires in cytomegalovirus infection. Turning to the study itself: Through public TCR beta signatures, both CMV infection and matching HLA type were indicated.

TCRdb redid the calling of the reads with MiXCR, one entry per CDR3 protein. The data hold about 130,000 distinct CDR3 sequences, with roughly a quarter observed a single time. The germline gives CDR1 SEHNR, CDR2 FQNEAQ (reference sequence). The CDR3 totals 15 residues. Trimming took 2 bases from V and 2 from J, leaving 10 bases between them. General observations from the study: HLA-C-restricted CMV-specific TCR beta clonotypes were dominant in the ex vivo response. CMV carriers with the relevant HLA were identified by cumulative public TCR beta family frequency.

This clonotype was recorded a few times. Its antigen remains unidentified. The sequenced sample was PBMCs, sequenced either directly or after in vitro stimulation (not recorded which). The chain is built from TRBV7-9 and TRBJ2-1; D gene uncertain. This sequence was found in a human donor in good health (CMV status not recorded). Some clones in this sample may be carry-over from other donors' samples. The DNA of the CDR3 is TGTGCCAGCAGCTTAACTACGCCCACCTACAATGAGCAGTTCTTC. This sequence encodes CASSLTTPTYNEQFF.